The 5 T cell receptor beta chains below were found in one sample sequenced in a study of shared clonotypes between healthy human individuals. The repertoire was sequenced with immunoSEQ multiplex PCR; TCRdb's copy has only in-frame clones and lacks some. The top ten hold 34% of the sample, which has about 690,000 clones, about 90% seen once. Sequencing was carried out using memory CD8+ T cells from PBMCs. The subset: CD45RO+ cells pooled with CCR7-negative TemRA cells. Receptors originate from a man aged 18 to 30 in good health. Some clones in this sample may be carry-over from other donors' samples.

The chain recombines TRBV7-9 with TRBJ2-7, with 8 bases that match TRBD1. J lost 11 bases, V lost 2 bases, and 5 bases had no gene match. Germline V lookup: CDR1 SEHNR, CDR2 FQNEAQ (reference sequence). CDR3 length equals 12 residues. CDR3 sequence reads: CASSLQGAQKYF. CDR3 bases: TGTGCCAGCAGCTTACAGGGGGCACAGAAGTACTTC.

The chain recombines TRBV7-9 with TRBJ2-1; 12 nucleotides match TRBD2. Losses at the gene ends were 5 bases for V and 5 bases for J; bases not matched to a gene: 7. The CDR3 is 16 amino acids. The germline gives CDR1 SEHNR, CDR2 FQNEAQ (reference sequence). CDR3 nucleotides: TGTGCCAGCAGCCCAGGGACTAGCGGGTTAAACAATGAGCAGTTCTTC. Translated: CASSPGTSGLNNEQFF. Variable domain in full (rest from reference TRBV7-9 and TRBJ2-1): DTGVSQNPRHKITKRGQNVTFRCDPISEHNRLYWYRQTLGQGPEFLTYFQNEAQLEKSRLLSDRFSAERPKGSFSTLEIQRTEQGDSAMYLCASSPGTSGLNNEQFFGPGTRLTVL.

The chain carries TRBV28 and TRBJ2-1; tentatively, D is TRBD2 (6 bases). Germline V gives CDR1 MDHEN, CDR2 SYDVKM. The CDR3 extends over 15 amino acids. V lost 3 bases and J lost 2, with 11 bases in between. The CDR3 DNA reads as TGTGCCAGCAGTTTCCCAACGGGGGCCTACAATGAGCAGTTCTTC. It encodes CASSFPTGAYNEQFF.

The gene calls are TRBV27 and TRBJ1-2, with D possibly matching TRBD1 (5 bases). This CDR3 region has 15 residues. CDR1 and CDR2 from the germline V gene are MNHEY and SMNVEV (reference sequence). V lost 8 bases, J lost 2 bases, and 18 bases lay in between. The CDR3 DNA reads as TGTGCCAGCCATAGAGCGACGGGACCAAACTATGGCTACACCTTC. It codes for CASHRATGPNYGYTF.

The CDR3 spells CASTITQGFEAFF. CDR3 sequence (DNA): TGTGCCAGCACTATAACACAGGGCTTTGAAGCTTTCTTT. This chain connects TRBV5-6 to TRBJ1-1; tentative D call: TRBD1 (6 bases). In germline, CDR1 is SGHDT, CDR2 YYEEEE. Trimming removed 6 bases from V and 7 bases from J, with 16 bases in between. CDR3 length: 13 amino acids.